This is a list of T cell receptor beta chains from one sample in a study of blood T cell repertoires in COVID-19. Method: immunoSEQ multiplex PCR; TCRdb's copy keeps in-frame clones and lacks some. The sample holds some 70,000 clones, 80% to 90% seen once. The sequencing input was peripheral blood. The origin of the receptors is a man aged 30 to 45 with acute or convalescent COVID-19. CDR3s include the opening cysteine and the closing phenylalanine or tryptophan. Fields, in order: J gene, D gene, clone size, V gene, CDR3 protein, CDR3 DNA. The D gene is left open where the match is weak. The listing skips clone size in some rows; elsewhere it reads once, few, many or a size class.

TRBJ2-1,TRBD2,.,TRBV15,CATSRGVAGPQLDEQFF,TGTGCCACCAGCAGAGGGGTAGCGGGACCCCAATTAGATGAGCAGTTCTTC
TRBJ2-3,.,.,TRBV7-9,CASSFGSTGSRTDTQYF,TGTGCCAGCAGCTTCGGGTCGACAGGTTCGAGGACAGATACGCAGTATTTT
TRBJ2-2,TRBD2,.,TRBV4-1,CASSLGQREDGELFF,TGCGCCAGCAGCCTAGGTCAGCGGGAGGACGGGGAGCTGTTTTTT
TRBJ2-4,TRBD1,.,TRBV4-1,CASSQEKQGAGKNIQYF,TGCGCCAGCAGCCAGGAAAAACAGGGGGCAGGCAAAAACATTCAGTACTTC
TRBJ2-1,.,.,TRBV6-2/TRBV6-3,CASSPHPYNEQFF,TGTGCCAGCAGCCCCCATCCCTACAATGAGCAGTTCTTC
TRBJ1-2,.,.,TRBV14,CASSQVKAGRRNYGYTF,TGTGCCAGCAGCCAAGTAAAGGCAGGCCGGAGGAACTATGGCTACACCTTC
TRBJ1-1,.,.,TRBV3-1/TRBV3-2,CASSLRNANTEAFF,TGTGCCAGCAGCCTCAGGAACGCAAACACTGAAGCTTTCTTT
TRBJ1-2,.,.,TRBV19,CASIGSGANYGYTF,TGTGCCAGTATTGGGAGCGGTGCTAACTATGGCTACACCTTC
TRBJ2-2,.,.,TRBV19,CASSISQLTGELFF,TGTGCCAGTAGTATAAGTCAGTTGACCGGGGAGCTGTTTTTT
TRBJ1-2,.,.,TRBV6-5,CASSYGLSGGYTF,TGTGCCAGCAGTTACGGGCTGTCTGGAGGCTACACCTTC
TRBJ2-7,.,.,TRBV3-1/TRBV3-2,CASSQAGAKQYF,TGTGCCAGCAGCCAAGCAGGGGCGAAGCAGTACTTC
TRBJ2-2,.,.,TRBV4-1,CASSQAGFWTNTGELFF,TGCGCCAGCAGCCAGGCAGGGTTCTGGACGAACACCGGGGAGCTGTTTTTT
TRBJ2-1,TRBD2,.,TRBV7-3,CASSETLAGGPRNEQFF,TGTGCCAGCAGCGAGACTCTAGCGGGAGGGCCTAGAAATGAGCAGTTCTTC
TRBJ2-1,TRBD2,once,TRBV7-9,CASSWPAAGVDEQFF,TGTGCCAGCAGCTGGCCTGCAGCGGGAGTAGATGAGCAGTTCTTC
TRBJ1-2,TRBD1,.,TRBV7-9,CASSSRDRNYGYTF,TGTGCCAGCAGCTCGCGGGACAGGAACTATGGCTACACCTTC
TRBJ2-2,TRBD2,.,TRBV30,CAFTGSGRARSGELFF,TGTGCCTTCACGGGTAGCGGGAGGGCCAGGTCCGGGGAGCTGTTTTTT
TRBJ1-1,TRBD1,.,TRBV5-5,CASSFWTGLNTEAFF,TGTGCCAGCAGCTTTTGGACAGGCTTAAACACTGAAGCTTTCTTT
TRBJ2-5,.,once,TRBV4-1,CASSQPSQDTDGETQYF,TGCGCCAGCAGCCAACCTTCCCAGGACACCGACGGAGAGACCCAGTACTTC
TRBJ2-5,.,.,TRBV28,CASLQGPQETQYF,TGTGCCAGCTTACAGGGACCCCAAGAGACCCAGTACTTC
TRBJ2-7,TRBD2,.,TRBV19,CASSIGVAGLREQYF,TGTGCCAGTAGTATAGGAGTAGCGGGACTCCGCGAGCAGTACTTC
TRBJ1-4,.,.,TRBV19,CASRTDRHQFF,TGTGCCAGTAGGACCGACAGGCATCAGTTTTTT
TRBJ2-2,.,.,TRBV7-3,CASARQHNTGELFF,TGTGCCAGCGCCCGCCAACACAACACCGGGGAGCTGTTTTTT
TRBJ1-1,.,.,TRBV30,CAWSVSLNTEAFF,TGTGCCTGGAGTGTGAGTCTGAACACTGAAGCTTTCTTT